Below are 30 T cell receptor beta chains sequenced from a single sample in a study of cytomegalovirus exposure and HLA in healthy donors. Vbeta (60) and Jbeta (13) primers were used in the PCR. TCRdb keeps only in-frame clones here, not all; method: immunoSEQ multiplex PCR. This sample carries 180,000 or so clones, 80% to 90% of them seen once, and the ten largest clones take approximately 0.31%. Specimen: PBMCs. These receptors were obtained from a woman in her twenties or thirties in good health and CMV-seronegative.

V gene TRBV2 combines with J gene TRBJ1-2, with D unclear. V lost 11 bases and J 7 bases, leaving 20 bases between the germline ends. The CDR3 is 13 residues long. Looked up from germline, CDR1 is SNHLY and CDR2 is FYNNEI. CDR3 sequence (DNA): TGTGCCCGTTCGGGCCCCGGGGAGGTTGGCTACACCTTC. Amino acid sequence: CARSGPGEVGYTF.

The genes are TRBV4-1 and TRBJ1-1; D may be TRBD1 (6 bases). Looked up from germline, CDR1 is MGHRA and CDR2 is YSYEKL. V gave up 2 bases and J gave up 4 bases, with 14 bases separating them. The CDR3 has 15 residues. CDR3 loop: CASSQTTGMGTEAFF. The CDR3 nucleotides read TGCGCCAGCAGCCAAACTACAGGGATGGGCACTGAAGCTTTCTTT.

The rearrangement links TRBV5-1 to TRBJ2-3, with 9 nucleotides matching TRBD1. From germline, CDR1 is SGHRS and CDR2 YFSETQ. There are 18 residues in the CDR3. V shed 0 bases, J shed 0 bases, and the junction held 8 bases outside the gene matches. Here the CDR3 reads CASSLGDREFPSTDTQYF. The CDR3 nucleotides are TGCGCCAGCAGCTTGGGGGACAGGGAATTCCCTAGCACAGATACGCAGTATTTT.

The V gene is TRBV30, the J gene TRBJ1-5; 8 bases are shared with TRBD1. The germline V gene has CDR1 GTSNPN and CDR2 SVGIG (reference sequence). This CDR3 contains 15 residues. J was trimmed by 7 bases and V by 3 bases; bases with no gene match: 11. The CDR3 sequence: CAWSQGAGGFQPQHF. CDR3 nucleotide sequence: TGTGCCTGGAGCCAAGGGGCAGGGGGCTTCCAGCCCCAGCATTTT.

In nucleotides, the CDR3 is TGTGCCAGCAGTGAACTAGGACAGGGGCGGGAGACCCAGTACTTC. Residues: CASSELGQGRETQYF. This chain connects TRBV2 to TRBJ2-5; TRBD1 matches 9 bases. This CDR3 contains 15 residues. With 2 bases clipped from V and 5 bases from J, the junction kept 6 bases outside the gene matches. Germline V gene sequence: CDR1 SNHLY, CDR2 FYNNEI.

V usage is TRBV7-9 and J usage is TRBJ1-1; D is undetermined. Trimming took 4 bases from V and 4 from J, leaving 13 bases between them. The CDR3 consists of 14 residues. The germline V gene encodes CDR1 SEHNR and CDR2 FQNEAQ (reference sequence). The CDR3 DNA reads as TGTGCCAGCAGCTCCCTGGGGAGGGCCACTGAAGCTTTCTTT. Protein: CASSSLGRATEAFF.

This clone occurred a few times. A junction boundary mismatches the germline segment, possibly from a read error. This chain joins TRBV7-2 and TRBJ2-2; 8 bases line up with TRBD1. The V gene's germline CDR1 is SGHTA and CDR2 FQGNSA. CDR3 size: 17 residues. This CDR3 reads CASSLVATGANTGELFF. The CDR3 DNA reads as TGTGCCAGCAGCTTAGTTGCGACAGGGGCGAATACCGGGGAGCTGTTTTTT.

The chain links TRBV2 to TRBJ2-5; perhaps TRBD2 as D (6 bases). The end of the DNA fits TRBJ2-7 better, so the J call may be wrong. Germline loops: CDR1 SNHLY, CDR2 FYNNEI. The CDR3 loop spans 14 amino acids. The DNA of the CDR3 is TGTGCCAGCAGTGATCGGGGGTCAAGGCACGAGCAGTACTTC. Its protein is CASSDRGSRHEQYF.

The rearrangement links TRBV7-8 to TRBJ2-1; D is possibly TRBD1 (6 bases). The CDR3 spans 13 residues. Germline V gene sequence: CDR1 SGHVS, CDR2 FQNEAQ. V was shortened by 4 bases and J by 6 bases, with 10 bases between the two germline ends. CDR3 DNA: TGTGCCAGCAGCTCCAGGGGTCGCAATGAGCAGTTCTTC. Protein: CASSSRGRNEQFF. Full variable domain (missing parts from reference TRBV7-8 and TRBJ2-1): GAGVSQSPRYKVAKRGQDVALRCDPISGHVSLFWYQQALGQGPEFLTYFQNEAQLDKSGLPSDRFFAERPEGSVSTLKIQRTQQEDSAVYLCASSSRGRNEQFFGPGTRLTVL.

The chain has TRBV28 and TRBJ2-3, with 12 bases identical to TRBD2. Germline-derived CDR1 and CDR2 are MDHEN and SYDVKM. CDR3 length equals 14 residues. V gave up 7 bases and J gave up 5 bases; unmatched junction bases: 4. The CDR3 region is CASTLAGGEDTQYF. DNA of the CDR3: TGTGCCAGCACTCTAGCGGGGGGGGAAGATACGCAGTATTTT.

In DNA form, the CDR3 reads TGTGCCAGCAGCGTTCTAGGGACAGGTCCAGAGACCCAGTACTTC. It is translated as CASSVLGTGPETQYF. This chain uses TRBV9 with TRBJ2-5, with 8 bases identical to TRBD1. In germline, CDR1 is SGDLS, CDR2 YYNGEE. The J segment lost 4 bases and the V segment lost 2 bases, leaving 7 bases of the junction unmatched. CDR3 length equals 15 residues.

V is TRBV28 and J is TRBJ1-4; no definite D call. The CDR3 runs to 14 residues. The V gene's germline CDR1 is MDHEN and CDR2 SYDVKM. V shed 2 bases and J shed 7 bases, with 11 bases lying between them. DNA for the CDR3: TGTGCCAGCAGTTTAGGAGGGCGGGGTGAAAAACTGTTTTTT. It specifies CASSLGGRGEKLFF.

V gene TRBV2 combines with J gene TRBJ2-2; 11 positions match TRBD2. J lost 0 bases, V lost 7 bases, and 7 bases had no gene match. CDR1 is SNHLY, CDR2 FYNNEI, per germline. This CDR3 has 17 residues. The CDR3: CASTLAGEDANTGELFF. CDR3 nucleotide sequence: TGTGCCAGCACACTAGCGGGGGAAGACGCGAACACCGGGGAGCTGTTTTTT.

This clone has a single count. The chain uses TRBV28 and TRBJ1-4; D not resolved. V lost 6 bases, J lost 10 bases, and 24 bases lay in between. CDR1 and CDR2 from the germline V gene are MDHEN and SYDVKM. This CDR3 comprises 16 residues. The DNA of the CDR3 is TGTGCCAGCAGGCCAGCGGGGATGGACCCCGGGGTAAAACTGTTTTTT. Residues: CASRPAGMDPGVKLFF.

The chain uses TRBV5-5 and TRBJ2-5; TRBD1 matches 9 bases. V lost 3 bases to trimming and J lost 3 bases; unmatched junction nucleotides: 0. CDR3 length equals 13 residues. Germline assignment: CDR1 SGHKS and CDR2 YYEKEE (reference sequence). CDR3 amino acids: CASSWDREETQYF. The CDR3 DNA sequence: TGTGCCAGCAGCTGGGACAGGGAAGAGACCCAGTACTTC.

V gene TRBV19 combines with J gene TRBJ2-3; 7 nucleotides align to TRBD1. This CDR3 has 15 residues. Per germline, CDR1 LNHDA and CDR2 SQIVND (reference sequence). V dropped 5 bases and J dropped 0; count of bases not matched to a gene: 5. The CDR3 DNA follows: TGTGCCAGTAGTCCACGGACAGGAAGCACAGATACGCAGTATTTT. Translated: CASSPRTGSTDTQYF.

This clone has just one count. The same CDR3 also results from other DNA sequences found in this sample. V usage is TRBV29-1 and J usage is TRBJ2-7; D remains ambiguous. Germline V gives CDR1 SQVTM, CDR2 ANQGSEA. The length of the CDR3 is 11 residues. Trimming cost V 2 bases and J 5 bases, with 7 bases left between them. The CDR3 DNA reads as TGCAGCGTTGAACTCGGAGACGAGCAGTACTTC. It encodes CSVELGDEQYF.

The J gene is TRBJ2-1, the V gene TRBV5-1, with 7 bases fitting TRBD1. The CDR3 spans 14 residues. The V and J ends lost 4 bases and 8 bases, in that order; junction bases with no gene match: 9. Per the germline V gene, CDR1 is SGHRS and CDR2 is YFSETQ. CDR3 nucleotides: TGCGCCAGCAGCCCCCTTCGACAGGGCGATGAGCAGTTCTTC. Amino acid sequence: CASSPLRQGDEQFF.

J is TRBJ1-4 and V is TRBV5-1; possible D gene TRBD1, 6 bases. Trimming removed 3 bases at V and 6 bases at J, with 18 bases between. The germline CDR1 and CDR2 sequences are SGHRS and YFSETQ. The length of the CDR3 is 16 residues. The CDR3 region is CASSSGTIRGHEKLFF. CDR3 DNA sequence: TGCGCCAGCAGCTCCGGGACAATCCGGGGACATGAAAAACTGTTTTTT.

The rearrangement links TRBV7-6 to TRBJ2-5, with a tentative D call TRBD2 (5 bases). CDR3 length: 12 amino acids. The V end lost 5 bases, the J end lost 2 bases, and 6 bases lay between the germline ends. Germline V gene lookup returns CDR1 SGHVS and CDR2 FNYEAQ. CDR3 sequence reads: CASSEGQETQYF. DNA of the CDR3: TGTGCCAGCAGCGAGGGACAAGAGACCCAGTACTTC. The variable domain in full, completed from reference TRBV7-6 and TRBJ2-5, reads GAGVSQSPRYKVTKRGQDVALRCDPISGHVSLYWYRQALGQGPEFLTYFNYEAQQDKSGLPNDRFSAERPEGSISTLTIQRTEQRDSAMYRCASSEGQETQYFGPGTRLLVL.

This clone was observed a handful of times. V is TRBV4-2 and J is TRBJ2-3, with D unresolved. V was shortened by 0 bases and J by 5 bases, with 9 bases between the two germline ends. The CDR3 runs to 14 residues. Per germline, CDR1 LGHNA and CDR2 YNFKEQ. The CDR3 DNA sequence: TGTGCCAGCAGCCAAGACGGTCCGGTAGATACGCAGTATTTT. It encodes CASSQDGPVDTQYF.

The genes are TRBV5-4 and TRBJ2-1; the D gene is possibly TRBD2 (6 bases). The V end lost 0 bases, the J end lost 7 bases, and 11 bases lay between the germline ends. Germline CDR1 SGHNT, CDR2 YYREEE (reference sequence). This CDR3 has 14 residues. The chain's CDR3 is CASSLVSGRNEQFF. In nucleotides, the CDR3 is TGTGCCAGCAGCTTGGTGTCAGGGAGGAATGAGCAGTTCTTC.

Here the CDR3 DNA reads TGTGCCAGCAGCTTTGGTGCGCGCTCGGTCGGCGGCGAGCAGTACTTC. This gives the protein CASSFGARSVGGEQYF. This chain links TRBV7-8 with TRBJ2-7, with D uncertain. V was pared by 3 bases and J by 6 bases, with 21 bases between. CDR1 and CDR2 (germline): SGHVS, FQNEAQ. The CDR3 runs to 16 residues.

The V and J genes are TRBV5-1 and TRBJ2-3; TRBD2 is a possible D gene (6 bases). Trimming took off 2 bases at V and 10 bases at J, with 11 bases between the two ends. The germline V gene encodes CDR1 SGHRS and CDR2 YFSETQ. This CDR3 is built from 12 residues. The CDR3 DNA reads TGCGCCAGCAGCTTCGACTGGGAGGCGCAGTATTTT. As protein: CASSFDWEAQYF.

The V gene is TRBV27, the J gene TRBJ2-5, with 8 bases identical to TRBD1. V was clipped by 6 bases and J by 5 bases; unmatched bases: 8. The CDR3 spans 14 residues. Germline loops: CDR1 MNHEY, CDR2 SMNVEV (reference sequence). The CDR3 DNA reads TGTGCCAGCAGCTTGACAGGGGCACGGGAGACCCAGTACTTC. It yields the protein CASSLTGARETQYF.

The chain links TRBV4-1 to TRBJ2-1; unclear D gene. The CDR3 covers 17 residues. Germline CDR1 reads MGHRA; CDR2 reads YSYEKL. The V gene lost 0 bases and the J gene lost 0 bases, with 12 bases spanning the gap. In DNA form, the CDR3 reads TGCGCCAGCAGCCAAGAACCTGGCGGAAGCTCCTACAATGAGCAGTTCTTC. Encoded protein: CASSQEPGGSSYNEQFF.

This chain links TRBV19 with TRBJ1-5; 9 nucleotides align to TRBD1. Germline V gene lookup returns CDR1 LNHDA and CDR2 SQIVND (reference sequence). The CDR3 has 18 amino acids. V shed 6 bases and J 2 bases; nucleotides not matched to a gene: 14. CDR3 region: CASRTQGQGGQGNQPQHF. In nucleotides, the CDR3 is TGTGCCAGTAGGACACAGGGACAGGGAGGACAAGGCAATCAGCCCCAGCATTTT. Full variable domain (missing parts from reference TRBV19 and TRBJ1-5): DGGITQSPKYLFRKEGQNVTLSCEQNLNHDAMYWYRQDPGQGLRLIYYSQIVNDFQKGDIAEGYSVSREKKESFPLTVTSAQKNPTAFYLCASRTQGQGGQGNQPQHFGDGTRLSIL.

This sequence joins TRBV27 and TRBJ2-1; D gene uncertain. Between the trimmed V and J ends, which lost 4 bases and 7 bases, there was a span of 20 bases. Germline CDR1 reads MNHEY; CDR2 reads SMNVEV (reference sequence). CDR3 length: 16 amino acids. CDR3 residues: CASSYPLALGANEQFF. The CDR3 DNA reads as TGTGCCAGCAGTTACCCCTTAGCCTTAGGAGCTAATGAGCAGTTCTTC.

This chain uses TRBV7-8 with TRBJ2-2, with 12 bases identical to TRBD1. After removal of 6 bases from V and 5 bases from J, the junction contained 7 bases not matched to a gene. Germline-derived CDR1 and CDR2 are SGHVS and FQNEAQ. The length of the CDR3 is 16 residues. The CDR3 here is CASRRGGQGATGELFF. Written as DNA, the CDR3 is TGTGCCAGCAGGAGGGGGGGACAGGGGGCTACCGGGGAGCTGTTTTTT.

V and J are TRBV19 and TRBJ1-5, with D uncertain. The CDR3 length is 17 residues. Trimming left V 1 base short and J 4 bases short, with 17 bases between. Germline CDR1 LNHDA, CDR2 SQIVND (reference sequence). In DNA, the CDR3 is TGTGCCAGTAGTATAGTACCATACAAAAAACCAAATCAGCCCCAGCATTTT. It encodes CASSIVPYKKPNQPQHF.